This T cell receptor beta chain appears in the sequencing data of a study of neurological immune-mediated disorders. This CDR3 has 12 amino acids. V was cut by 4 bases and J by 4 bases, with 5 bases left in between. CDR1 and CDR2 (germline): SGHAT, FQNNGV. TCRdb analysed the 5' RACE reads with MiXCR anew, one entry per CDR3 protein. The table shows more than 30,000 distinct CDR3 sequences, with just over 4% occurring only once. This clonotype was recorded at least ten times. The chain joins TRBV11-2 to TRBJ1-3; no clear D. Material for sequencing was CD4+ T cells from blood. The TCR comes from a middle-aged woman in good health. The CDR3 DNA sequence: TGTGCCAGCAGCTCCCTGGGAAACACCATATATTTT. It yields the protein CASSSLGNTIYF.